This T cell receptor beta chain emerged from a study of CD8 T cells in Susac syndrome (dated by TCRdb to 2018 to 2020). At the level of the whole study: The study used repertoire sequencing to test whether antigen drove CD8+ T cell activation and differentiation in Susac syndrome. The clonality of the CD8+ T cell repertoire was compared across approximately 12 healthy donors, about 14 Susac syndrome patients and around 16 multiple sclerosis patients. What the research found in general, with its limitations: The number of individuals in the TCR sequencing and HLA analysis was recognized as being relatively small.

Peripheral blood CD8+ and CD4+ T cells from healthy donors, Susac syndrome patients and multiple sclerosis patients were profiled using high-throughput TCR beta sequencing. Treatment-naive patients with stable or active relapsing-remitting disease fulfilling revised McDonald criteria were used as multiple sclerosis controls. CD8+ TEMRA cells were enriched by FACS, while bulk CD8+ and CD4+ T cells were purified by magnetic negative isolation. Blood was collected in EDTA tubes and processed within 24 hours, with PBMCs isolated through density gradient centrifugation. PBMCs destined for TCR sequencing were cryopreserved in liquid nitrogen and later thawed in a 37 °C water bath. Purity of sorted or isolated CD4+, CD8+ and CD8+ TEMRA cells was at least 90%. CDR1 and CDR2 (MDHEN, SYDVKM) derive from the germline V gene. The V end loses 6 bases and the J end loses 7 bases, and a stretch of 16 bases separates them. Spanning cysteine to phenylalanine, the CDR3 consists of 14 amino acids. The sequence is cut down to CDR3 DNA, 42 bases in frame from base 1.

RNA was extracted using the RNeasy kit, and roughly 0.5 to 1 microgram was reverse transcribed with random hexamers. TCR beta CDR3 regions were amplified with the immunoSEQ multiplex PCR assay covering 54 Vbeta and 13 Jbeta segments. Bias from PCR amplification was corrected by using a synthetic template baseline for primer optimization and for computational correction. The published analysis was carried out like this. Reads were assigned to V, D and J genes according to IMGT and analyzed in immunoSEQ Analyzer, with only productive sequences retained. Clonality was computed as one minus Shannon entropy normalized by log2 of the number of productive unique sequences. Public and private clones were assessed among the 100 most prevalent clones of each patient and control. Clones were defined as Susac-specific when absent from the healthy and MS cohorts, from about 970 published viral clones and from other ImmuneACCESS disease sequences. TCRdb ran its own pipeline on the public reads, namely fastp trimming at Q25 and MiXCR clone calling, and kept in-frame beta chains. When rows share a CDR3 protein, they turn into one entry using the most common DNA and genes. These V and J calls rely on TCRdb rather than the paper's analysis. The sample table contains some 300,000 distinct CDR3 sequences; only one count was recorded for 65% to 90% of them. The ten largest clones add up to around 0.2% of the sample.

Regarding this clonotype: Its specific antigen is unknown. No much larger clonotype is one base removed from it; base qualities were not supplied.

This clonotype was obtained from a human donor with multiple sclerosis. Rearrangement joined TRBV28 to TRBJ1-5; the D gene is unclear. The material sequenced was CD8+ T cells from PBMCs. The base sequence is TGTGCCAGCAGCCTCTTGGGCCAGATCCAGCCCCAGCATTTT. This yields the protein CASSLLGQIQPQHF. Outside the CDR3, residues come from the reference TRBV28 and TRBJ1-5 proteins, so the full variable domain is: DVKVTQSSRYLVKRTGEKVFLECVQDMDHENMFWYRQDPGLGLRLIYFSYDVKMKEKGDIPEGYSVSREKKERFSLILESASTNQTSMYLCASSLLGQIQPQHFGDGTRLSIL.